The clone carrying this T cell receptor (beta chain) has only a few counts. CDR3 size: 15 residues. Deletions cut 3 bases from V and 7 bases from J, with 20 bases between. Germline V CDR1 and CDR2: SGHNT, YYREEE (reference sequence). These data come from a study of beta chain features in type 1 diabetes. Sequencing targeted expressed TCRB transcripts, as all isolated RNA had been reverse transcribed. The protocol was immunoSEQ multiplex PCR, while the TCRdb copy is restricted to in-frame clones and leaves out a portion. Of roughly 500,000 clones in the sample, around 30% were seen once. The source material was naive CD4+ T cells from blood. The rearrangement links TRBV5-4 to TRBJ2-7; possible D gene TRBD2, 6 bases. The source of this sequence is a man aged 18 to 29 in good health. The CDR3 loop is CASSWRQAGRGEQYF. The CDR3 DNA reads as TGTGCCAGCAGCTGGAGGCAGGCCGGGAGAGGAGAGCAGTACTTC. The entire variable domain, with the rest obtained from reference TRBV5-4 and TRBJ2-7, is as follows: ETGVTQSPTHLIKTRGQQVTLRCSSQSGHNTVSWYQQALGQGPQFIFQYYREEENGRGNFPPRFSGLQFPNYSSELNVNALELDDSALYLCASSWRQAGRGEQYFGPGTRLTVT.